This TCR beta chain appears in the sequencing data of a study of blood T cell repertoires in COVID-19. Across the whole study: The study drew acute and convalescent COVID-19 samples from the United States, Italy and Spain. Sample material is recorded as cDNA or gDNA derived from T cells, B-cell-depleted T cells, or PBMCs.

This clone has just a few counts. Germline CDR1 reads MDHEN; CDR2 reads SYDVKM. V was shortened by 6 bases and J by 0 bases, with 12 bases between the two germline ends. This CDR3 comprises 14 residues. Authors' processing steps: Estimation of nucleated cell counts relied on the amplification of reference gene primers. TCRdb's table, derived via immunoSEQ multiplex PCR, lists solely in-frame clones and lacks some. V and J calls and clone size are copied from that table; D and trimming were computed from the DNA. The repertoire includes under 450,000 clones, about four fifths of them detected once, and 0.85% to 1.3% sits in the top ten.

Sequenced material: peripheral blood. The receptor's source is a human donor with acute or convalescent COVID-19. The donor label of this sample is uncertain. The chain carries TRBV28 and TRBJ2-7, with D possibly being TRBD2 (5 bases). The DNA for the CDR3 is TGTGCCAGCAGCCGACTATCGAGCTCCTACGAGCAGTACTTC. As protein: CASSRLSSSYEQYF. The variable domain in full, with the rest retrieved from reference TRBV28 and TRBJ2-7, is DVKVTQSSRYLVKRTGEKVFLECVQDMDHENMFWYRQDPGLGLRLIYFSYDVKMKEKGDIPEGYSVSREKKERFSLILESASTNQTSMYLCASSRLSSSYEQYFGPGTRLTVT.